This entry features one T cell receptor beta chain sequence. As yet, its antigen is unknown. TCRdb re-called the RACE reads with MiXCR, one entry per CDR3 protein. The repertoire holds about 110,000 distinct CDR3 sequences, with around 10% as singletons. Germline V gives CDR1 DFQATT, CDR2 SNEGSKA (reference sequence). After removal of 3 bases from V and 1 base from J, the junction contained 7 bases not matched to a gene. The CDR3 runs to 16 residues. The data were obtained in a study of human T cells and chemical hapten exposure. At the level of the study: Sensitization was performed using 2% DPC on an approximately 2 cm by approximately 2 cm upper inner arm skin site. General study findings and limits: There were significantly more large CDR3 similarity clusters among expanded TCRs than among controls.

Time point: patch test 1, 2 weeks after DPC sensitization. Treatment defined: therapeutic diphenylcyclopropenone sensitization with weekly scalp DPC. RNA extraction used unfractionated whole blood as the source of total RNA. The input for sequencing was whole blood, taken in connection with sensitization to the hapten diphenylcyclopropenone (DPC). The clonotype was recovered from a woman aged 40 to 50 with alopecia areata. Some clones in this sample may be carry-over from other donors' samples. The rearrangement uses TRBV20-1 and TRBJ2-1; 9 nucleotides align to TRBD2. The CDR3 DNA reads as TGCAGTGCTAGTGGAGGCGGGAGGGGGTCCTACAATGAGCAGTTCTTC. Amino acid sequence: CSASGGGRGSYNEQFF.